This paragraph covers one T cell receptor (beta chain) sequence. Which antigen it targets is not known. Base quality data are lacking; no much larger clone is found one base away. The immunoSEQ Assay was used to sequence TCR beta CDR3 regions from DNA. The original methods were these. To compute T cell density, TCR beta template counts were normalized to usable DNA, which was estimated by amplifying housekeeping genes. Richness was estimated using the preseqR package, with extrapolation to 400,000 templates for PBMC samples and to 120,000 templates for tissue samples. Clonality was defined by subtracting Pielou's evenness from one. To identify tissue-enriched TCRs, differential abundance testing was run on productive amino-acid clonotypes with a minimum total count of 5 and an alpha of 0.1. The Jaccard Index and the Morisita Overlap Index were used to measure how much the repertoires overlapped between compartments. GLIPH clustered TCR beta CDR3s with public tetramer-defined viral CDR3s; viral motifs required at least three viral sequences plus V-gene enrichment. In TCRdb, the immuneACCESS table is reduced to in-frame sequences with V and J assigned. These tables do not hold every clone; where another copy was compared, an unresolved V gene accounts for under half, and the others remain unexplained. The D gene and trimming were derived from the DNA, and the V and J assignments and clone size from that table. The sample data list over 70,000 clones, and under 95% of these were observed just once. The ten biggest clones cover roughly 3.9% of the sample.

This entry is derived from a study of T cells in localized non-small cell lung cancer (dated by TCRdb to 2018 to 2020). Concerning the study at large: The study analyzed T cell repertoires of hundreds of early-stage NSCLC patients, comparing tumors and uninvolved tumor-adjacent lungs. A mean age of around 69 years was recorded for the NSCLC patients, of whom 129 were male and 107 were female. All 240 or so NSCLC patients in the cohort were treatment-naive and had localized lung tumors that were resected. The research as a whole found: A median of around 57 of the top 100 tumor clones were detected in paired uninvolved adjacent lung, and around 30 of these tumor clones were also found among the top 100 clones of the paired uninvolved adjacent lung. Because multi-region tumor sequencing was not done, intratumor heterogeneity could not be ruled out. Uninvolved tumor-adjacent lung showed the highest T cell clonality, higher than tumor, which suggests more focused antigenic responses in the uninvolved tumor-adjacent lung. Because of the exploratory design, TCR variables were selected using unadjusted p-values without false-discovery rate correction. Higher T cell density in blood was associated with longer overall survival, whereas higher clonality in adjacent lung was associated with shorter survival.

Including cysteine and phenylalanine, the CDR3 has 14 amino acids. Only the CDR3 DNA is retained, 42 bases long and in frame from the first base. CDR1 is given as GTSNPN and CDR2 as SVGIG, both from the germline V gene (reference sequence). V lost 3 bases and J lost 13 bases; the stretch between them is 22 bases long. At diagnosis, peripheral blood, uninvolved tumor-adjacent lung and tumor were collected and stored as a combination of fresh-frozen and FFPE material. For TCR repertoire profiling, blood samples were analyzed in the form of peripheral blood mononuclear cells. The chain uses TRBV30 and TRBJ1-5; no D gene can be assigned with confidence. Source: PBMCs, taken before any cancer treatment. The source is a woman aged 40-70 years with stage II squamous cell lung carcinoma. The CDR3 region: CAWSLREGSRSQHF. Read as DNA, the sequence is TGTGCCTGGAGCCTCCGGGAAGGCAGTCGGTCTCAGCATTTT.